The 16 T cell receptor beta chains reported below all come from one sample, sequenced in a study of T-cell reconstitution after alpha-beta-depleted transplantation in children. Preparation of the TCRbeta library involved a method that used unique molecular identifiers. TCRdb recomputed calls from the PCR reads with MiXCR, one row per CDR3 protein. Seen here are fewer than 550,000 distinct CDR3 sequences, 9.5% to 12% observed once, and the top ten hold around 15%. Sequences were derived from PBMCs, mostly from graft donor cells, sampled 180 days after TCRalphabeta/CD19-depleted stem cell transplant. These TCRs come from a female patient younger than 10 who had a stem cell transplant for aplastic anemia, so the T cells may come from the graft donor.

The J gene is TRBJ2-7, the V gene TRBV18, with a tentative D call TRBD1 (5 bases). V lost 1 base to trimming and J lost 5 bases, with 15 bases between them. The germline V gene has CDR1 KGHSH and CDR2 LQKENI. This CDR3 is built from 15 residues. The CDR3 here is CASSPRGGASDEQYF. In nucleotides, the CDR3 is TGTGCCAGCTCACCACGGGGCGGAGCAAGCGACGAGCAGTACTTC.

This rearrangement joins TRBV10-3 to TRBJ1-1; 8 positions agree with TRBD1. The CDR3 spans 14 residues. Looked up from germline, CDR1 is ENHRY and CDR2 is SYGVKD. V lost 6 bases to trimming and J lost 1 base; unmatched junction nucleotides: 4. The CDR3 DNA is TGTGCCATCAGCCCCGGACAGGGGAACACTGAAGCTTTCTTT. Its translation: CAISPGQGNTEAFF.

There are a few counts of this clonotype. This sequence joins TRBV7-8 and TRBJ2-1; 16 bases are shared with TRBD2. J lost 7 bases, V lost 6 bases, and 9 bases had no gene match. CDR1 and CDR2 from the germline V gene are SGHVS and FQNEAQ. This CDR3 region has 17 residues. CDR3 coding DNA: TGTGCCAGCAGAAAGGGACTAGCGGGAGGGCCGTATAATGAGCAGTTCTTC. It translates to CASRKGLAGGPYNEQFF. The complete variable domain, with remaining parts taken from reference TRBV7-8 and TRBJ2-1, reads GAGVSQSPRYKVAKRGQDVALRCDPISGHVSLFWYQQALGQGPEFLTYFQNEAQLDKSGLPSDRFFAERPEGSVSTLKIQRTQQEDSAVYLCASRKGLAGGPYNEQFFGPGTRLTVL.

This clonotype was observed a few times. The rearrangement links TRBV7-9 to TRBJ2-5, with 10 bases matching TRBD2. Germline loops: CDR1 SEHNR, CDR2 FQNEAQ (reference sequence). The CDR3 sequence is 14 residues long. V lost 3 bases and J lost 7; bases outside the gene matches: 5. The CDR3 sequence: CASSFYEREGTQYF. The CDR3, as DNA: TGTGCCAGCAGCTTCTATGAGCGGGAGGGGACCCAGTACTTC.

DNA for the CDR3: TGCAGCGTTGAAGTCTACTCGGGACTAGCGGTTTACTCCTACAATGAGCAGTTCTTC. Translated: CSVEVYSGLAVYSYNEQFF. The chain joins TRBV29-1 to TRBJ2-1, with 11 nucleotides matching TRBD2. The germline CDR1 and CDR2 sequences are SQVTM and ANQGSEA. This CDR3 is built from 19 residues. V lost 1 base and J lost 0; bases outside the gene matches: 11.

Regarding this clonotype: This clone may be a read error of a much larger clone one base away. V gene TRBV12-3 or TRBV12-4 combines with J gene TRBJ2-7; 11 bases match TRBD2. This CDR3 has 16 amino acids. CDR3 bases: TGTGCCAGCAGTTTTGGCGGGACTAGCGGCTCCTACGAGCTGTACGTC. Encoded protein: CASSFGGTSGSYELYV.

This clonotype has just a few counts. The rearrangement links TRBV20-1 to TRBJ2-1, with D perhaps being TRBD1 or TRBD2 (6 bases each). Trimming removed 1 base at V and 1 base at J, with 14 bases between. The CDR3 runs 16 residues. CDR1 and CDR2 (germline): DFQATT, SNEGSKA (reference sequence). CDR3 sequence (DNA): TGCAGTGCTAGAGGCCTCGGAGGGGGATCCTACAATGAGCAGTTCTTC. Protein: CSARGLGGGSYNEQFF.

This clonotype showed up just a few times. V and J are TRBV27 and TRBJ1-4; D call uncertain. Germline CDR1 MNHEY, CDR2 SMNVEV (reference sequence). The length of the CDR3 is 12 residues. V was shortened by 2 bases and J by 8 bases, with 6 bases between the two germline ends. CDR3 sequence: CASSLIGEKLFF. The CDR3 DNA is TGTGCCAGCAGTTTAATTGGGGAAAAACTGTTTTTT.

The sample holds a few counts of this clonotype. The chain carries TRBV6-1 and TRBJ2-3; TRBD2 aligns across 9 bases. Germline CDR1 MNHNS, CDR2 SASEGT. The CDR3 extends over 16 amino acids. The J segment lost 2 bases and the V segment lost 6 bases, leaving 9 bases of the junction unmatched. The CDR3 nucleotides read TGTGCCAGCAGGCGGAGGGCTAGCGGGAACACAGATACGCAGTATTTT. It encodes CASRRRASGNTDTQYF.

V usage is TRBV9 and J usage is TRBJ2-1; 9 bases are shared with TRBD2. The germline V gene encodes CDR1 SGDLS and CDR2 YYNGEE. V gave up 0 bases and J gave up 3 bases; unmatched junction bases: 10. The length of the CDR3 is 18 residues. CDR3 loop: CASSVEDGLAGSYNEQFF. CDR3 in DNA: TGTGCCAGCAGCGTAGAGGATGGGCTAGCGGGAAGCTACAATGAGCAGTTCTTC. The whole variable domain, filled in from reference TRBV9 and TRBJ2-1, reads DSGVTQTPKHLITATGQRVTLRCSPRSGDLSVYWYQQSLDQGLQFLIQYYNGEERAKGNILERFSAQQFPDLHSELNLSSLELGDSALYFCASSVEDGLAGSYNEQFFGPGTRLTVL.

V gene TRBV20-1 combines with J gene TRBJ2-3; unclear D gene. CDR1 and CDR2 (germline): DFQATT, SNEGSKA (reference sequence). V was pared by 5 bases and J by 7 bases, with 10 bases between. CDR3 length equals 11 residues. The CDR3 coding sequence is TGCAGTGCTGCCCCCCTTTATACGCAGTATTTT. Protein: CSAAPLYTQYF.

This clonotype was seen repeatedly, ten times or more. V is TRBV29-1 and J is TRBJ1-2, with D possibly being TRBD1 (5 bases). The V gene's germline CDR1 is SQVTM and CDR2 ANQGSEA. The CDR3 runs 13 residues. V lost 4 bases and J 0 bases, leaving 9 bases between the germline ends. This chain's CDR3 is CSVGGRPNYGYTF. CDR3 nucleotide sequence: TGCAGCGTTGGGGGCAGGCCTAACTATGGCTACACCTTC. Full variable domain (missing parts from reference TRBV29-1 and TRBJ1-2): SAVISQKPSRDICQRGTSLTIQCQVDSQVTMMFWYRQQPGQSLTLIATANQGSEATYESGFVIDKFPISRPNLTFSTLTVSNMSPEDSSIYLCSVGGRPNYGYTFGSGTRLTVV.

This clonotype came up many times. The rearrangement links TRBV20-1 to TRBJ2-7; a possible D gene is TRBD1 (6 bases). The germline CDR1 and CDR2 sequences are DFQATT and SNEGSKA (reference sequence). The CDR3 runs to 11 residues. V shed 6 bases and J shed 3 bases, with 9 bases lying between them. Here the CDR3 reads CSANRVYEQYF. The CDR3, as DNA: TGCAGTGCCAACAGGGTCTACGAGCAGTACTTC.

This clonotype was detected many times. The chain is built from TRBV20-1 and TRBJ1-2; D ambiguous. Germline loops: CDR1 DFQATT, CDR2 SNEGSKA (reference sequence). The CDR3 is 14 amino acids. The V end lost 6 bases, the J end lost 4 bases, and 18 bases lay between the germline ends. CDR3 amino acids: CSAPDSGRGYGYTF. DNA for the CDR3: TGCAGTGCACCCGACTCAGGCCGGGGCTATGGCTACACCTTC.

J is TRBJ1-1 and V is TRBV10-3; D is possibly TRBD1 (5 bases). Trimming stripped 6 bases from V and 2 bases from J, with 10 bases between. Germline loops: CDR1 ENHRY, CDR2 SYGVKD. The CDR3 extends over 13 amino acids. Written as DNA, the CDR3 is TGTGCCATCAGGTGGGACCTAAACACTGAAGCTTTCTTT. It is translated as CAIRWDLNTEAFF.

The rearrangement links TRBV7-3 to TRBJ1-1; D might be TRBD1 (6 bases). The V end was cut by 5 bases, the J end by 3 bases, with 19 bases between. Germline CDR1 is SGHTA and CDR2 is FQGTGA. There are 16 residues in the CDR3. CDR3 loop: CASSPAGGGRDTEAFF. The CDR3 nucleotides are TGTGCCAGCAGCCCCGCGGGGGGGGGCCGAGACACTGAAGCTTTCTTT.